The entry below gives a single T cell receptor beta chain sequence along with its context. The target antigen is unknown. Through template switching, UMIs that included a 6-nucleotide sample barcode were added. Following a re-call of the 5' RACE reads, TCRdb has one entry per CDR3 protein and lacks DNA. This listing includes 90,000 to 110,000 distinct CDR3 sequences. This CDR3 has 15 amino acids. The V gene's germline CDR1 is SGHNT and CDR2 YYREEE (reference sequence). This sample is part of a study of monozygotic twins with inflammatory bowel disease. Study findings and constraints: TCRbeta diversity (inverse Simpson) was lower in IBD patients than in healthy co-twins.

The authors drew 2.5 to 3 ml of blood from each donor. This clonotype was obtained from a human donor with ulcerative colitis or Crohn's disease, or a healthy co-twin of an affected twin (not recorded which). The material sequenced was blood. J is TRBJ1-2 and V is TRBV5-4. CDR3: CASSLVWSSNYGYTF.